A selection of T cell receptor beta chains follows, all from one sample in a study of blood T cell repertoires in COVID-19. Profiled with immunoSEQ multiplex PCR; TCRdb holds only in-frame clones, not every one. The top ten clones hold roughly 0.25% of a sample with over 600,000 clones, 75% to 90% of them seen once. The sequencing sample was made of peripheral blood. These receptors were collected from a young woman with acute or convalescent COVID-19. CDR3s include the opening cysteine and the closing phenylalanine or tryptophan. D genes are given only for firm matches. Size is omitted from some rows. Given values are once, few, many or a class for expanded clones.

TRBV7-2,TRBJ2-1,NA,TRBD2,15,TGTGCCAGCAGCTTACTAGCGGGGGGGCCAGGTGAGCAGTTCTTC,CASSLLAGGPGEQFF
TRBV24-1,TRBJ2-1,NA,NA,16,TGTGCCACCAGTGATTTGGGGACTGCCGATTACAATGAGCAGTTCTTC,CATSDLGTADYNEQFF
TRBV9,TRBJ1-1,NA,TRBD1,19,TGTGCCAGCAGCGCCGTGACGACTCCGCAGGGGGCGGAGAACACTGAAGCTTTCTTT,CASSAVTTPQGAENTEAFF
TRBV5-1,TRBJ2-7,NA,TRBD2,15,TGCGCCAGCAGCTCTACTAGCGGGGGGGCCTACGAGCAGTACTTC,CASSSTSGGAYEQYF
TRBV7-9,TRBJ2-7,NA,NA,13,TGTGCCAGCAGCTTACAGGGCCCCTACGAGCAGTACTTC,CASSLQGPYEQYF
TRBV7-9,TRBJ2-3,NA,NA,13,TGTGCCAGCAGCTTAGAGGCGGGGGATACGCAGTATTTT,CASSLEAGDTQYF
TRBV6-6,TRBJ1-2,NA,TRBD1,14,TGTGCCAGCAGTGATACAGGGGGCGGTTATGGCTACACCTTC,CASSDTGGGYGYTF
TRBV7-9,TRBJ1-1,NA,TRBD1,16,TGTGCCAGCAGCTTAGGGACAGGGGGTATGAACACTGAAGCTTTCTTT,CASSLGTGGMNTEAFF
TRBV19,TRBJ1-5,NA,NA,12,TGTGCCAGTACTAGGGGTAATCAGCCCCAGCATTTT,CASTRGNQPQHF
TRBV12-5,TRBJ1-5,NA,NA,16,TGTGCTAGTGGTTTGGTACAGGCAGGGAGCAATCAGCCCCAGCATTTT,CASGLVQAGSNQPQHF
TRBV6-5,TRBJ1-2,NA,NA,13,TGTGCCAGCAGTCCAACAAGTCTGCGGGGCTACACCTTC,CASSPTSLRGYTF
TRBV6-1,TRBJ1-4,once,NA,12,TGTGCCAGCAGTGATATTTCTGAAAAACTGTTTTTT,CASSDISEKLFF
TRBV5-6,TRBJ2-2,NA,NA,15,TGTGCCAGCAGCTCCCTAGGAAAAAGCACCGGGGAGCTGTTTTTT,CASSSLGKSTGELFF
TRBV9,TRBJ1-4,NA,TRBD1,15,TGTGCCAGCAGCGTAGTTGGACAGGGGGGTGAAAAACTGTTTTTT,CASSVVGQGGEKLFF
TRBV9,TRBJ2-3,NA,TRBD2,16,TGTGCCAGCAGCGTAGGAACTAGCGGGATCACAGATACGCAGTATTTT,CASSVGTSGITDTQYF
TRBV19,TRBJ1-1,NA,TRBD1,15,TGTGCCAGTAGTCTGGGGGGACAGGTGAACACTGAAGCTTTCTTT,CASSLGGQVNTEAFF
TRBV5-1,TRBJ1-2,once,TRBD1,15,TGCGCCAGCAGCTCACCGGACAGGGCTAACTATGGCTACACCTTC,CASSSPDRANYGYTF
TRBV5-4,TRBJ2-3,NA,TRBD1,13,TGTGCCAGCAGCTTGACAGGGGTAGATACGCAGTATTTT,CASSLTGVDTQYF
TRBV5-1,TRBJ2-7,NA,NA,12,TGCGCCAGTAGGGGACTTACTTGGGAGCAGTACTTC,CASRGLTWEQYF
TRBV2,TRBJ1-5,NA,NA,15,TGTGCCAGCAGGAGATCCTCAGCGGGCAATCAGCCCCAGCATTTT,CASRRSSAGNQPQHF
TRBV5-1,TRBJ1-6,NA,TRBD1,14,TGCGCCAGCAGCTTAGACAGGGGGCTCTCACCCCTCCACTTT,CASSLDRGLSPLHF
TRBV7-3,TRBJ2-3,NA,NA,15,TGTGCCAGCAGCTCCCTCGGGGGGCCGCCCGATACGCAGTATTTT,CASSSLGGPPDTQYF
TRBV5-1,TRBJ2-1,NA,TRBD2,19,TGCGCCAGCAGCTTGTTGACTAGCGGGGGGGCCCGCCTAAGGAATGAGCAGTTCTTC,CASSLLTSGGARLRNEQFF
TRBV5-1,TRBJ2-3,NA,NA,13,TGCGCCAGCAGTAGGCTAGCAGCAGATACGCAGTATTTT,CASSRLAADTQYF
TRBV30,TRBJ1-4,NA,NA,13,TGTGCCTGGAGTAAAGGGGAAAATGAAAAACTGTTTTTT,CAWSKGENEKLFF
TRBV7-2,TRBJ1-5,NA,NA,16,TGTGCCAGCAGCTTATCCGGGAGCATTAGCAATCAGCCCCAGCATTTT,CASSLSGSISNQPQHF
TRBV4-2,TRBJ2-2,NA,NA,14,TGTGCCAGCAGCCAAGAGCGGGTAACCGGGGAGCTGTTTTTT,CASSQERVTGELFF
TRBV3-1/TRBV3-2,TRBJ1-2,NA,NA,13,TGTGCCAGCAGCCACGGCCCAGGGCCTGGCTACACCTTC,CASSHGPGPGYTF
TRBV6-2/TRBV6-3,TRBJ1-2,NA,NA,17,TGTGCCAGCAGTTACTCGGGTATTGGACAGCCGAGAGAGGGCTACACCTTC,CASSYSGIGQPREGYTF
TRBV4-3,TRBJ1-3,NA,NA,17,TGCGCCAGCAGCCAAGAGGTCGGGTCTAACTCTGGAAACACCATATATTTT,CASSQEVGSNSGNTIYF
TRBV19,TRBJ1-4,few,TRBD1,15,TGTGCCAGTAGTCCCCCCCGGGACAGGGTTGAAAAACTGTTTTTT,CASSPPRDRVEKLFF
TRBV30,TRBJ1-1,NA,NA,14,TGTGCCTGGAGTGCAGACAGGACGAACACTGAAGCTTTCTTT,CAWSADRTNTEAFF
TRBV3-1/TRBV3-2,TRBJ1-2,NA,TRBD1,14,TGTGCCAGCAGCCTTCAGACAGGGCTCTATGGCTACACCTTC,CASSLQTGLYGYTF
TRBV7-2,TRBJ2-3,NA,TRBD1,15,TGTGCCAGCAGCCCGGGACAGGGGGCAACAGATACGCAGTATTTT,CASSPGQGATDTQYF
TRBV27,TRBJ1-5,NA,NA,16,TGTGCCAGCAGAAGTAGGCGGGGGGCGGGCAATCAGCCCCAGCATTTT,CASRSRRGAGNQPQHF
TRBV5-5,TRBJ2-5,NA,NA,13,TGTGCCAGCAGCTTCGGCGGCGAGGAGACCCAGTACTTC,CASSFGGEETQYF
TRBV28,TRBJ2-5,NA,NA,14,TGTGCCAACTCCCCCCCAGGGGATCGGGAGACCCAGTACTTC,CANSPPGDRETQYF
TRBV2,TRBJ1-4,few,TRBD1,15,TGTGCCAGCAGTGAGGTAGGGGGCGGTGGTGAAAAACTGTTTTTT,CASSEVGGGGEKLFF
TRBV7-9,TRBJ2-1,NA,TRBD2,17,TGTGCCAGCAGCGCCGAGGGGACTAGCGGGGCGTACAATGAGCAGTTCTTC,CASSAEGTSGAYNEQFF
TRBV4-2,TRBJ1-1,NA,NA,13,TGTGCCAGCAGCCACAACTTGAACACTGAAGCTTTCTTT,CASSHNLNTEAFF
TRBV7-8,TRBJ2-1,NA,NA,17,TGTGCCAGCAGCTTAGCCGCGACAGGTCTCTCCTACAATGAGCAGTTCTTC,CASSLAATGLSYNEQFF